A single sample gave rise to the 30 T cell receptor beta chains below, sequenced in a study of beta chain features in type 1 diabetes. Expressed TCRB transcripts got sequenced, as all isolated RNA was reverse transcribed. Generated by immunoSEQ multiplex PCR, the TCRdb table keeps only in-frame clones and is missing some. The sample carries more than 300,000 clones, less than 9.5% recorded once. Sequencing was performed on central memory CD4+ T cells from blood. These receptors all stem from a woman between 18 and 29 years old in good health.

The gene calls are TRBV14 and TRBJ2-4; TRBD2 is a possible D gene (6 bases). CDR3 length: 14 amino acids. From germline, CDR1 is SGHDN and CDR2 FVKESK. Trimming took off 0 bases at V and 12 bases at J, with 15 bases between the two ends. The chain's CDR3 is CASSQDRASETQYF. CDR3 nucleotides: TGTGCCAGCAGCCAAGATCGGGCTAGCGAGACTCAGTACTTC.

This clone has at least ten counts. The sample has other DNA sequences that encode this CDR3 too. V and J are TRBV7-3 and TRBJ2-3; 9 bases are a match to TRBD2. V lost 0 bases and J lost 5; bases outside the gene matches: 6. This CDR3 spans 16 amino acids. Germline V lookup: CDR1 SGHTA, CDR2 FQGTGA. The CDR3 nucleotides are TGTGCCAGCAGCTTAACCTTAGCGGGAGCCGGAGATACGCAGTATTTT. It codes for CASSLTLAGAGDTQYF.

This clone was counted many times. In DNA, the CDR3 is TGTGCCAGCAGCTTTATCAACACCGGGGAGCTGTTTTTT. Translation gives CASSFINTGELFF. J is TRBJ2-2 and V is TRBV11-1; D is uncertain. CDR3 length equals 13 residues. V lost 3 bases, J lost 2 bases, and 4 bases lay in between. Per germline, CDR1 SGHAT and CDR2 FQDESV (reference sequence). Complete variable domain (other parts from reference TRBV11-1 and TRBJ2-2): EAEVAQSPRYKITEKSQAVAFWCDPISGHATLYWYRQILGQGPELLVQFQDESVVDDSQLPKDRFSAERLKGVDSTLKIQPAELGDSAMYLCASSFINTGELFFGEGSRLTVL.

The chain combines TRBV4-2 with TRBJ2-7, with 7 bases matching TRBD2. With 1 base clipped from V and 3 bases from J, the junction kept 3 bases outside the gene matches. Germline V gene sequence: CDR1 LGHNA, CDR2 YNFKEQ. There are 14 residues in the CDR3. The CDR3 is CASSQAGGFYEQYF. The CDR3 DNA reads TGTGCCAGCAGCCAAGCGGGGGGTTTCTACGAGCAGTACTTC.

This clone was detected a few times. At one of its ends the junction is not consistent with the germline gene, which may arise from a read error. CDR3: CAISAQGGYEQYF. As DNA, the CDR3 is TGTGCCATCAGTGCCCAGGGAGGCTACGAGCAGTACTTC. This chain links TRBV6-5 with TRBJ2-7; D might be TRBD2 (6 bases). CDR1 and CDR2 (germline): MNHEY, SVGAGI. The CDR3 extends over 13 amino acids.

This clone turned up a few times. The rearrangement joins TRBV6-5 to TRBJ1-2, with D maybe TRBD1 (5 bases). V was clipped by 10 bases and J by 6 bases, with 21 bases between them. The CDR3 consists of 14 residues. Germline-derived CDR1 and CDR2 are MNHEY and SVGAGI. Here the CDR3 reads CATTGTLEGDGYTF. The CDR3 nucleotides read TGTGCCACAACCGGGACGCTGGAAGGGGATGGCTACACCTTC.

This clone was seen only a few times. CDR3 region: CASSVVVGTQYF. In DNA form, the CDR3 reads TGTGCCAGCAGTGTGGTTGTGGGCACGCAGTACTTC. The chain joins TRBV28 to TRBJ2-5, with unresolved D. This CDR3 contains 12 residues. Germline V lookup: CDR1 MDHEN, CDR2 SYDVKM. Between the trimmed V and J ends, which lost 5 bases and 11 bases, there was a span of 15 bases.

This clone showed up just a few times. The V call is TRBV25-1, the J call TRBJ1-2, with D possibly matching TRBD1 (6 bases). Trimming pared 4 bases from V and 5 bases from J, leaving 8 bases between. CDR3 length equals 12 residues. Per the germline V gene, CDR1 is MGHDK and CDR2 is SYGVNS. The DNA for the CDR3 is TGTGCCAGCAGTGTACAGGGATATGGCTACACCTTC. Its translation is CASSVQGYGYTF.

The sample holds a few counts of this clone. The chain has TRBV7-9 and TRBJ2-3, with 10 nucleotides matching TRBD1. Germline CDR1 is SEHNR and CDR2 is FQNEAQ (reference sequence). With 3 bases clipped from V and 2 bases from J, the junction kept 2 bases outside the gene matches. The CDR3 is made up of 15 amino acids. The CDR3 DNA follows: TGTGCCAGCAGCTTTGACAGGGGGCTCACAGATACGCAGTATTTT. It codes for CASSFDRGLTDTQYF.

Concerning this clone: This may stem from a read error, because a much larger clone lies one nucleotide away. The chain carries TRBV7-2 and TRBJ2-5; D remains ambiguous. The J call is in doubt because the DNA end fits TRBJ2-7 better. CDR3 length: 11 amino acids. Germline CDR1 SGHTA, CDR2 FQGNSA. The CDR3 nucleotides are TGTGCCAGCAGCTGGGACTACGAGCAGTACTTC. Its translation: CASSWDYEQYF.

This clone was counted at least ten times. The chain uses TRBV27 and TRBJ2-1; TRBD2 matches 11 bases. This CDR3 has 16 amino acids. V dropped 4 bases and J dropped 4; count of bases not matched to a gene: 6. Germline-derived CDR1 and CDR2 are MNHEY and SMNVEV (reference sequence). As DNA, the CDR3 is TGTGCCAGCAGTTCCGCCGGGACTAGCGGATACAATGAGCAGTTCTTC. This sequence encodes CASSSAGTSGYNEQFF.

This clone came up a few times. The V gene is TRBV7-2, the J gene TRBJ2-5; tentatively, D is TRBD2 (5 bases). Germline CDR1 reads SGHTA; CDR2 reads FQGNSA. The ends were cut back, 8 bases at V and 4 bases at J, with 14 bases in the middle. This CDR3 is 13 amino acids long. CDR3 sequence (DNA): TGTGCCAGCGGGTTTCGGGGTCGAGAGACCCAGTACTTC. Translation: CASGFRGRETQYF.

V gene TRBV7-9 combines with J gene TRBJ1-1, with D tentatively TRBD1 (6 bases). This CDR3 contains 16 residues. Trimming took off 1 base at V and 1 base at J, with 13 bases between the two ends. Germline lookup yields CDR1 SEHNR and CDR2 FQNEAQ (reference sequence). The CDR3 sequence: CASSLGARGPNTEAFF. The CDR3 DNA reads TGTGCCAGCAGCTTAGGGGCCAGGGGACCGAACACTGAAGCTTTCTTT.

The chain couples TRBV7-2 to TRBJ2-5; 7 bases match TRBD2. Germline V gene lookup returns CDR1 SGHTA and CDR2 FQGNSA. CDR3 length: 17 amino acids. V shed 1 base, J shed 0 bases, and the junction held 8 bases outside the gene matches. CDR3 region: CASSLGRGGADQETQYF. The DNA of the CDR3 is TGTGCCAGCAGCTTAGGTCGGGGAGGGGCGGACCAAGAGACCCAGTACTTC.

This sequence joins TRBV19 and TRBJ2-1, with 7 positions matching TRBD1. The V segment lost 5 bases and the J segment 5 bases; nucleotides outside the gene matches: 12. The CDR3 is 16 amino acids. Germline-derived CDR1 and CDR2 are LNHDA and SQIVND (reference sequence). The CDR3 is CASSSRQGSINNEQFF. The CDR3 region has the DNA TGTGCCAGTAGTTCAAGACAGGGATCGATAAACAATGAGCAGTTCTTC.

This clone came up many times. The CDR3 nucleotides are TGTGCCATCAGTGAGTCGATACAAGATACGCAGTATTTT. Translation: CAISESIQDTQYF. V usage is TRBV10-3 and J usage is TRBJ2-3; no definite D call. The length of the CDR3 is 13 residues. The ends were cut back, 0 bases at V and 5 bases at J, with 6 bases in the middle. Per the germline V gene, CDR1 is ENHRY and CDR2 is SYGVKD.

This clone was found many times. This chain links TRBV6-6 with TRBJ1-3; no definite D call. CDR1 and CDR2 from the germline V gene are MNHNY and SVGAGI (reference sequence). CDR3 size: 14 residues. Trimming left V 0 bases short and J 8 bases short, with 11 bases between. CDR3 DNA: TGTGCCAGCAGTTACTCGACGGGAGAAGACACCATATATTTT. Its protein product is CASSYSTGEDTIYF.

The V and J genes are TRBV27 and TRBJ2-7; perhaps D is TRBD1 or TRBD2 (5 bases each). With 5 bases removed from V and 6 bases from J, the gap between germline ends came to 20 bases. CDR1 MNHEY and CDR2 SMNVEV come from the germline V gene (reference sequence). The CDR3 sequence is 15 residues long. CDR3: CASSPTGTGPLEQYF. CDR3 nucleotide sequence: TGTGCCAGCAGTCCGACCGGGACGGGCCCGCTCGAGCAGTACTTC.

V usage is TRBV28 and J usage is TRBJ2-6; D uncertain. The CDR3 covers 15 residues. Germline CDR1 and CDR2: MDHEN and SYDVKM. The V gene lost 2 bases and the J gene lost 0 bases, with 5 bases spanning the gap. CDR3: CASSLQFSGANVLTF. The DNA for the CDR3 is TGTGCCAGCAGTTTACAGTTCTCTGGGGCCAACGTCCTGACTTTC.

The table lists this clone with a few counts. The chain joins TRBV4-3 to TRBJ2-2; no clear D. The CDR3 runs 16 residues. Trimming took 0 bases from V and 4 from J, leaving 12 bases between them. The germline gives CDR1 LGHNA, CDR2 YSLEER. The CDR3 protein is CASSQDLRLITGELFF. The CDR3 coding sequence is TGCGCCAGCAGCCAAGATCTTCGACTGATCACCGGGGAGCTGTTTTTT.

This clone was counted only a few times. J is TRBJ1-1 and V is TRBV7-9; TRBD1 might be the D (5 bases). CDR1 is SEHNR, CDR2 FQNEAQ, per germline (reference sequence). CDR3 length: 14 amino acids. V was clipped by 2 bases and J by 1 base, with 8 bases between them. The CDR3 DNA is TGTGCCAGCAGCTTACAGGGAAGGAACACTGAAGCTTTCTTT. Its translation is CASSLQGRNTEAFF.

The rearrangement joins TRBV7-3 to TRBJ2-1, with TRBD2 matching over 10 bases. Germline V gives CDR1 SGHTA, CDR2 FQGTGA. Trimming took 10 bases from V and 2 from J; bases not matched to a gene: 5. CDR3 size: 14 residues. The DNA of the CDR3 is TGTGCCATTCCGACTAGCGGGCCCTACAATGAGCAGTTCTTC. This codes for CAIPTSGPYNEQFF.

The table lists this clone with a few counts. V usage is TRBV7-3 and J usage is TRBJ2-3; 10 bases map to TRBD2. This CDR3 comprises 17 residues. Germline assignment: CDR1 SGHTA and CDR2 FQGTGA. After removal of 5 bases from V and 4 bases from J, the junction contained 12 bases not matched to a gene. DNA for the CDR3: TGTGCCAGCAGCCCTCGCCCTAGCGGGAGAGTGGCAGATACGCAGTATTTT. Translating gives CASSPRPSGRVADTQYF.

This clone was observed a handful of times. This sequence joins TRBV15 and TRBJ1-2; D is uncertain. The V gene lost 0 bases and the J gene lost 10 bases, with 18 bases spanning the gap. Germline V lookup: CDR1 LNHNV, CDR2 YYDKDF (reference sequence). The CDR3 is 15 residues long. The CDR3 sequence: CATSRETIPGIDYTF. CDR3 nucleotide sequence: TGTGCCACCAGCAGAGAGACAATCCCTGGTATTGACTACACCTTC. Looking up the rest from reference TRBV15 and TRBJ1-2 gives the full variable domain: DAMVIQNPRYQVTQFGKPVTLSCSQTLNHNVMYWYQQKSSQAPKLLFHYYDKDFNNEADTPDNFQSRRPNTSFCFLDIRSPGLGDTAMYLCATSRETIPGIDYTFGSGTRLTVV.

The chain joins TRBV6-6 to TRBJ2-3; D is possibly TRBD1 (6 bases). This CDR3 region has 15 residues. The V gene's germline CDR1 is MNHNY and CDR2 SVGAGI (reference sequence). V lost 6 bases to trimming and J lost 0 bases, with 13 bases between them. This CDR3 is CASSSAQGSTDTQYF. The CDR3 region has the DNA TGTGCCAGCAGCTCCGCGCAGGGGAGCACAGATACGCAGTATTTT.

The chain uses TRBV29-1 and TRBJ2-6; TRBD1 aligns across 7 bases. Looked up from germline, CDR1 is SQVTM and CDR2 is ANQGSEA. The ends lost 2 bases at V and 2 bases at J; junction bases unmatched: 0. The length of the CDR3 is 14 residues. This CDR3 reads CSVETGAGANVLTF. The CDR3 DNA is TGCAGCGTTGAAACAGGGGCTGGGGCCAACGTCCTGACTTTC.

This clone was picked up a small number of times. The chain has TRBV6-6 and TRBJ2-5, with TRBD2 identical over 9 bases. V was pared by 7 bases and J by 5 bases, with 8 bases of the junction left unmatched. This CDR3 spans 14 amino acids. Germline CDR1 MNHNY, CDR2 SVGAGI (reference sequence). CDR3 sequence reads: CASKRGAETETQYF. The CDR3 DNA reads TGTGCCAGCAAGCGGGGGGCAGAGACGGAGACCCAGTACTTC.

The chain couples TRBV16 to TRBJ1-2; the D is unclear. The CDR3 contains 12 residues. V was shortened by 4 bases and J by 0 bases, with 3 bases between the two germline ends. Germline assignment: CDR1 KGHSY and CDR2 FQNENV. The CDR3 DNA sequence: TGTGCCAGCAGCCTTACTAACTATGGCTACACCTTC. Protein product: CASSLTNYGYTF.

This clone came up a few times. This chain joins TRBV18 and TRBJ2-7; no clear D gene. Trimming stripped 3 bases from V and 5 bases from J, with 11 bases between. Per the germline V gene, CDR1 is KGHSH and CDR2 is LQKENI. This CDR3 contains 13 residues. This chain's CDR3 is CASSPLMGHEQYF. CDR3 nucleotide sequence: TGTGCCAGCTCACCTTTGATGGGCCACGAGCAGTACTTC.

The chain is built from TRBV11-3 and TRBJ2-7, with a weak D call TRBD2 (6 bases). Trimming took 5 bases from V and 4 from J, leaving 21 bases between them. CDR3 length equals 16 residues. Germline assignment: CDR1 SGHNT and CDR2 YENEEA. CDR3 loop: CASSGFSNGRAYEQYF. The CDR3 DNA reads TGTGCCAGCAGCGGGTTTTCTAACGGGAGAGCGTACGAGCAGTACTTC.